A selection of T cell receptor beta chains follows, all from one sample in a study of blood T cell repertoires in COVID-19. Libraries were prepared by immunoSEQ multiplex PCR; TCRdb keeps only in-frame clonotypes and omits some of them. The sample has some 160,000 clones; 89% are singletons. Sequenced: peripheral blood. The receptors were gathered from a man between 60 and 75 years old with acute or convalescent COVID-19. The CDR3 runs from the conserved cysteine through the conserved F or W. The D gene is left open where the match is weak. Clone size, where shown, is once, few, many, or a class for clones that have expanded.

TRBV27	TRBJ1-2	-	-	CASSFGGRNLYGYTF	TGTGCCAGCAGTTTCGGGGGTCGCAATCTCTATGGCTACACCTTC
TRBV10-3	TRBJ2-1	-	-	CAISLNNEQFF	TGTGCCATCAGCCTTAACAATGAGCAGTTCTTC
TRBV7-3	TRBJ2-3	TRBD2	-	CASSPGLAGGSTDTQYF	TGTGCCAGCAGCCCGGGACTAGCGGGGGGAAGCACAGATACGCAGTATTTT
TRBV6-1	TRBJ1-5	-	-	CASSERGQPQHF	TGTGCCAGCAGTGAAAGGGGTCAGCCCCAGCATTTT
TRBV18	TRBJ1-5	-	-	CASSPYEQGFNQPQHF	TGTGCCAGCTCACCTTACGAGCAGGGGTTTAATCAGCCCCAGCATTTT
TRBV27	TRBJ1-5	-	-	CASSSTHQPQHF	TGTGCCAGCAGTTCCACACATCAGCCCCAGCATTTT
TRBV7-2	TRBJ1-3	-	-	CASSALSGRPGLNGNTIYF	TGTGCCAGCAGCGCTCTTTCCGGGAGGCCGGGGCTGAATGGAAACACCATATATTTT
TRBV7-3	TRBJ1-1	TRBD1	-	CASSTRTGGGMMNTEAFF	TGTGCCAGCAGCACCCGGACAGGGGGCGGTATGATGAACACTGAAGCTTTCTTT
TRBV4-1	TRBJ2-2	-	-	CASSQPINTGELFF	TGCGCCAGCAGCCAACCCATTAACACCGGGGAGCTGTTTTTT
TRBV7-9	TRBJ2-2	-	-	CASSLSGELFF	TGTGCCAGCAGCTTATCAGGGGAGCTGTTTTTT
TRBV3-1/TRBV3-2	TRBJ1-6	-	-	CASSQVGRVVSPLHF	TGTGCCAGCAGCCAAGTAGGCAGGGTAGTTTCACCCCTCCACTTT
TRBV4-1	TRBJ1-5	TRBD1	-	CASSQDSGGGQPQHF	TGCGCCAGCAGCCAAGATTCAGGGGGTGGCCAGCCCCAGCATTTT
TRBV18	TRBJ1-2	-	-	CASSPGPLGNYGYTF	TGTGCCAGCTCACCGGGGCCTCTTGGTAACTATGGCTACACCTTC
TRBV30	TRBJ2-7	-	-	CAWDQQGNEQYF	TGTGCCTGGGACCAACAGGGTAACGAGCAGTACTTC
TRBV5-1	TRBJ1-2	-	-	CASSLAGSYGYTF	TGCGCCAGCAGCTTGGCCGGGAGCTATGGCTACACCTTC
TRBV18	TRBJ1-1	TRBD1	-	CASSPGPPGGYTEAFF	TGTGCCAGCTCACCAGGCCCCCCAGGGGGGTACACTGAAGCTTTCTTT
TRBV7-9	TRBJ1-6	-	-	CASSEGQEFSPLHF	TGTGCCAGCAGCGAAGGACAAGAATTTTCACCCCTCCACTTT
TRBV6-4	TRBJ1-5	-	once	CASSDFPSTPQHF	TGTGCCAGCAGTGACTTCCCTTCGACTCCCCAGCATTTT
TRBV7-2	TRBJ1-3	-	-	CASGPRGTQGNTIYF	TGTGCCAGCGGACCTCGGGGGACGCAAGGAAACACCATATATTTT
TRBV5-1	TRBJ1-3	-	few	CASSLLGVSGNTIYF	TGCGCCAGCAGCTTGTTGGGAGTCTCTGGAAACACCATATATTTT
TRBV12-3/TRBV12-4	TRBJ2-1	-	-	CASTPFGGNEQFF	TGTGCCAGCACCCCCTTCGGGGGCAATGAGCAGTTCTTC
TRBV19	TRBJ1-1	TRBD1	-	CASSIIPGQKNTEAFF	TGTGCCAGTAGTATAATTCCGGGACAGAAGAACACTGAAGCTTTCTTT
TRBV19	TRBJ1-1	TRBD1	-	CASNSGGGGTEAFF	TGTGCCAGTAATTCAGGGGGCGGTGGCACTGAAGCTTTCTTT
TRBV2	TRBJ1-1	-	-	CASGGLGGNTEAFF	TGTGCCAGCGGGGGTTTGGGAGGGAACACTGAAGCTTTCTTT
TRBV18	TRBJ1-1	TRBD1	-	CASSPDRGRGTEAFF	TGTGCCAGCTCACCGGACAGGGGGCGAGGTACTGAAGCTTTCTTT
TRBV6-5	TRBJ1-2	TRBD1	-	CASSPLGQGNYGYTF	TGTGCCAGCAGCCCGCTGGGACAGGGTAACTATGGCTACACCTTC
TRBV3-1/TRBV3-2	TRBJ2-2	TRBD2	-	CASSQASGSHTGELFF	TGTGCCAGCAGCCAAGCTAGCGGGTCACACACCGGGGAGCTGTTTTTT
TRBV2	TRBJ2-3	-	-	CASSDPNRGASTDTQYF	TGTGCCAGCAGTGACCCCAACCGGGGGGCCAGCACAGATACGCAGTATTTT
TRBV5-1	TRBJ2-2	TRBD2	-	CASSREVAENTGELFF	TGCGCCAGCAGCCGGGAGGTAGCGGAGAACACCGGGGAGCTGTTTTTT
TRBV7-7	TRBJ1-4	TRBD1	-	CASSLTRGRMEKLFF	TGTGCCAGCAGCTTGACGAGGGGGCGCATGGAAAAACTGTTTTTT
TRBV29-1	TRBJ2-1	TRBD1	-	CSAATGLDEQFF	TGCAGCGCCGCGACAGGGCTCGATGAGCAGTTCTTC
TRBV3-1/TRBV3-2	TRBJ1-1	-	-	CASSQQGGANEAFF	TGTGCCAGCAGCCAACAGGGAGGGGCGAATGAAGCTTTCTTT
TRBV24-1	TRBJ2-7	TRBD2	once	CATSDRRGGKNEQYF	TGTGCCACCAGTGACCGCCGGGGGGGAAAAAACGAGCAGTACTTC
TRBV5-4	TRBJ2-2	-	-	CASSLPQGGAGTGELFF	TGTGCCAGCAGCTTGCCCCAAGGGGGGGCTGGCACCGGGGAGCTGTTTTTT
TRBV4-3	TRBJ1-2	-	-	CASSQGLGVGYTF	TGCGCCAGCAGCCAAGGTTTGGGCGTCGGCTACACCTTC
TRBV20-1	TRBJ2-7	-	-	CSASTGRYEQYF	TGCAGTGCTAGTACTGGGAGGTACGAGCAGTACTTC
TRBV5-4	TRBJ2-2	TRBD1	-	CASRRTGNTGELFF	TGTGCCAGCAGGCGGACAGGGAACACCGGGGAGCTGTTTTTT
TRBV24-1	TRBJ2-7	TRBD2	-	CATSAGTISYEQYF	TGTGCCACCAGTGCTGGGACTATCTCCTACGAGCAGTACTTC
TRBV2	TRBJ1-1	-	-	CASSEALGLNTEAFF	TGTGCCAGCAGTGAAGCGCTTGGCCTCAACACTGAAGCTTTCTTT
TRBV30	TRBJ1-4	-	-	CAWSVLTGRNEKLFF	TGTGCCTGGAGTGTATTGACAGGCCGCAATGAAAAACTGTTTTTT
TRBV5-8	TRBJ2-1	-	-	CASSKRGGSYNEQFF	TGTGCCAGCAGCAAAAGGGGGGGCTCCTACAATGAGCAGTTCTTC
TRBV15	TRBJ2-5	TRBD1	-	CATSRRDRSTSETQYF	TGTGCCACCAGCAGGCGGGACAGGTCGACGTCGGAGACCCAGTACTTC
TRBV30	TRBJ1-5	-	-	CAGSEGANQPQHF	TGTGCCGGTTCCGAGGGAGCAAATCAGCCCCAGCATTTT
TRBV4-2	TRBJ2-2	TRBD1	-	CASSPSRGQGDTGELFF	TGTGCCAGCAGCCCATCCCGGGGACAGGGGGACACCGGGGAGCTGTTTTTT
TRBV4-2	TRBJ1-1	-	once	CASSQDRRAAKAGEAFF	TGTGCCAGCAGCCAAGATCGACGGGCAGCCAAAGCGGGTGAAGCTTTCTTT
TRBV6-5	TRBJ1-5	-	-	CASRLDTHSNQPQHF	TGTGCCAGCAGATTAGACACCCATAGCAATCAGCCCCAGCATTTT
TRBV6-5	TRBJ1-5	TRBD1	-	CASGTGANQPQHF	TGTGCCAGCGGGACAGGGGCAAATCAGCCCCAGCATTTT
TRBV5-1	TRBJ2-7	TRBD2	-	CASSDPSGSYEQYF	TGCGCCAGCAGTGATCCTAGCGGATCCTACGAGCAGTACTTC
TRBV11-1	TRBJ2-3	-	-	CASSFGGLTDTQYF	TGTGCCAGCAGCTTCGGGGGATTAACAGATACGCAGTATTTT
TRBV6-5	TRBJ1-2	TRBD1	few	CASIHQTGIYGYTF	TGTGCCAGCATTCACCAGACAGGGATCTATGGCTACACCTTC
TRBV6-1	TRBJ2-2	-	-	CASRLPNTGELFF	TGTGCCAGCAGACTCCCTAACACCGGGGAGCTGTTTTTT
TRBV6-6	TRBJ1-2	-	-	CASTLDSYGYTF	TGTGCCAGCACCCTTGACAGCTATGGCTACACCTTC